This T cell receptor (beta chain) was identified during a study of technical replicates of blood from a few donors. The CDR3 extends over 13 amino acids. The ends were cut back, 3 bases at V and 6 bases at J, with 11 bases in the middle. Germline lookup yields CDR1 MNHEY and CDR2 SVGAGI. This table comes from immunoSEQ multiplex PCR, and its TCRdb copy is limited to in-frame clones, with some not included. Counted here are more than 70,000 clones, just under 97% occurring once; the ten biggest clones make up over 0.2%. The sequence was collected from a human donor in good health. Sequenced input: T cells isolated from PBMCs. The chain recombines TRBV6-5 with TRBJ1-1; D is uncertain. Written as DNA, the CDR3 is TGTGCCAGCAGTTATAGAGGGTCAGCTGAAGCTTTCTTT. It yields the protein CASSYRGSAEAFF.